This T cell receptor beta chain was profiled in a study of T cells in Graves' hyperthyroidism and ophthalmopathy. CDR1 is MNHEY, CDR2 SVGAGI, per germline. V shed 4 bases and J shed 10 bases, with 16 bases lying between them. This CDR3 is 13 amino acids long. Amplification yielded TCR beta CDR3 regions, with RNA transcripts as the source. HTBI primers drove first-round RT-PCR of the TCR CDR3. TCRdb reanalysed the multiplex PCR reads using MiXCR and keeps one entry per CDR3 protein. The sample carries hundreds of thousands of distinct CDR3 sequences, about 45% recorded once. Patients with uncontrolled infections, other autoimmune diseases, pregnancy or lactation were excluded. Study-level points and caveats: Among thyroid clonotypes expanded above 0.001, most also appeared in blood.

Comments on this clonotype: The target antigen is unknown.

The chain uses TRBV6-5 and TRBJ1-2, with D hard to call. The sequence was collected from an adult man with Graves' disease, either hyperthyroidism or ophthalmopathy (not recorded which). The sequencing input was peripheral blood or thyroid tissue (not recorded which). The DNA for the CDR3 is TGTGCCAGCAGTTCCTTGAACAGCGAATACTACACCTTC. This gives the protein CASSSLNSEYYTF.